The 28 T cell receptor beta chains presented below share a single source sample, sequenced in a study of blood T cell repertoires in COVID-19. Data came from immunoSEQ multiplex PCR; TCRdb stores just in-frame clones and leaves some out. The sample carries 90,000 to 110,000 clones, roughly four fifths recorded once. The sample consisted of peripheral blood. Receptor source: an elderly woman with acute or convalescent COVID-19.

In this sample, this clone turned up once. This chain joins TRBV18 and TRBJ1-1; 8 bases fit TRBD1. The CDR3 runs 14 residues. V lost 5 bases to trimming and J lost 5 bases; unmatched junction nucleotides: 7. Germline lookup yields CDR1 KGHSH and CDR2 LQKENI. This chain's CDR3 is CASSFTTGGTEAFF. The CDR3 nucleotides are TGTGCCAGCTCATTCACCACAGGGGGGACTGAAGCTTTCTTT.

This clone came up once. The V call is TRBV27, the J call TRBJ2-6; 12 nucleotides line up with TRBD2. V was clipped by 5 bases and J by 3 bases; unmatched bases: 2. The CDR3 consists of 16 residues. Germline V gene data show CDR1 as MNHEY and CDR2 as SMNVEV (reference sequence). The DNA of the CDR3 is TGTGCCAGCAGTAGACTAGCGGGAGTTGGGGCCAACGTCCTGACTTTC. Amino acid sequence: CASSRLAGVGANVLTF.

The V gene is TRBV6-6, the J gene TRBJ1-1; TRBD1 might be the D (6 bases). Germline assignment: CDR1 MNHNY and CDR2 SVGAGI (reference sequence). V was clipped by 5 bases and J by 2 bases, with 15 bases between them. This CDR3 comprises 15 residues. CDR3 sequence: CASSKQSQGNTEAFF. The CDR3 DNA follows: TGTGCCAGCAGTAAACAGTCACAGGGAAACACTGAAGCTTTCTTT.

This chain connects TRBV24-1 to TRBJ1-6, with TRBD1 matching 9 bases. Unmatched junction bases numbered 5, after V lost 2 bases and J lost 7 bases. From germline, CDR1 is KGHDR and CDR2 SFDVKD. The CDR3 is 16 residues long. CDR3 amino acids: CATSDSRTGENSPLHF. For the CDR3, the DNA is TGTGCCACCAGTGATTCGCGGACAGGGGAGAATTCACCCCTCCACTTT.

The chain has TRBV6-1 and TRBJ1-3; the D gene is possibly TRBD1 (5 bases). CDR1 MNHNS and CDR2 SASEGT come from the germline V gene. V was clipped by 3 bases and J by 0 bases, with 12 bases between them. The CDR3 totals 16 residues. CDR3 coding DNA: TGTGCCAGCAGTGAGGGGCCAGATTTCTCTGGAAACACCATATATTTT. Protein sequence: CASSEGPDFSGNTIYF.

The rearrangement uses TRBV30 and TRBJ1-1; no firm D call. This CDR3 has 14 residues. Germline assignment: CDR1 GTSNPN and CDR2 SVGIG (reference sequence). V was trimmed by 0 bases and J by 0 bases, leaving 8 bases between them. CDR3 protein: CAWSVGRMNTEAFF. CDR3 DNA: TGTGCCTGGAGTGTAGGCAGGATGAACACTGAAGCTTTCTTT.

CDR3 DNA: TGTGCCGGCCGCCGGACAGGTAGCACAGATACGCAGTATTTT. Its protein is CAGRRTGSTDTQYF. The J gene is TRBJ2-3, the V gene TRBV2, with 7 positions matching TRBD1. Germline lookup yields CDR1 SNHLY and CDR2 FYNNEI. J lost 0 bases, V lost 11 bases, and 8 bases had no gene match. CDR3 size: 14 residues.

This sequence joins TRBV5-1 and TRBJ1-1; TRBD1 agrees at 7 bases. Germline-derived CDR1 and CDR2 are SGHRS and YFSETQ. Trimming at V came to 6 bases and at J to 1 base, leaving 6 bases not matched to a gene. The CDR3 extends over 14 amino acids. The DNA of the CDR3 is TGCGCCAGCACCCCGGGACAGCGGAACACTGAAGCTTTCTTT. Amino acids: CASTPGQRNTEAFF.

The V call is TRBV7-2, the J call TRBJ2-7, with D possibly TRBD2 on 5 matching bases. The CDR3 length is 15 residues. Germline V lookup: CDR1 SGHTA, CDR2 FQGNSA. Trimming removed 1 base from V and 3 bases from J, with 13 bases in between. The CDR3 here is CASSLDGGSVYEQYF. The CDR3 region has the DNA TGTGCCAGCAGCTTAGATGGAGGATCGGTCTACGAGCAGTACTTC.

This clone was counted a single time. The chain carries TRBV6-2 or TRBV6-3 and TRBJ2-1; TRBD2 aligns across 14 bases. This CDR3 spans 19 amino acids. Trimming took 4 bases from V and 8 from J; bases not matched to a gene: 16. Looked up from germline, CDR1 is MNHEY and CDR2 is SVGEGT. CDR3 bases: TGTGCCAGCAGTTCCCTCATAGGACTAGCGGGAGGTGAAGGGGATGAGCAGTTCTTC. Translated: CASSSLIGLAGGEGDEQFF.

This chain links TRBV2 with TRBJ2-7; possible D gene TRBD2, 7 bases. V was pared by 2 bases and J by 0 bases, with 17 bases between. CDR3 length: 17 amino acids. The germline CDR1 and CDR2 sequences are SNHLY and FYNNEI. The CDR3 region has the DNA TGTGCCAGCAGTGAAAGGGGGAGGGCCCACAGCTCCTACGAGCAGTACTTC. It specifies CASSERGRAHSSYEQYF. Looking up the rest from reference TRBV2 and TRBJ2-7 gives the full variable domain: EPEVTQTPSHQVTQMGQEVILRCVPISNHLYFYWYRQILGQKVEFLVSFYNNEISEKSEIFDDQFSVERPDGSNFTLKIRSTKLEDSAMYFCASSERGRAHSSYEQYFGPGTRLTVT.

This clone was observed a single time. The sample contains more than one DNA sequence encoding this CDR3. The CDR3 DNA sequence: TGTGCCAGCAGCCCGGACAGGAACTATGGCTACACCTTC. This encodes CASSPDRNYGYTF. The chain carries TRBV5-4 and TRBJ1-2; 7 bases are a match to TRBD1. With V trimmed by 4 bases and J by 2 bases, 2 bases remained unmatched. The CDR3 contains 13 residues. Germline-derived CDR1 and CDR2 are SGHNT and YYREEE (reference sequence).

This rearrangement joins TRBV28 to TRBJ1-5, with 8 positions matching TRBD1. CDR1 and CDR2 (germline): MDHEN, SYDVKM. V was pared by 5 bases and J by 2 bases, with 5 bases of the junction left unmatched. The CDR3 spans 15 residues. In DNA form, the CDR3 reads TGTGCCAGCAGTACACCGGGACAGGGCAATCAGCCCCAGCATTTT. This sequence encodes CASSTPGQGNQPQHF.

V gene TRBV10-3 combines with J gene TRBJ1-1, with D perhaps matching TRBD1 (6 bases). Trimming left V 5 bases short and J 0 bases short, with 10 bases between. This CDR3 spans 14 amino acids. In germline, CDR1 is ENHRY, CDR2 SYGVKD. CDR3 region: CAISLTGMNTEAFF. CDR3 nucleotides: TGTGCCATCAGTCTGACAGGTATGAACACTGAAGCTTTCTTT.

The chain employs TRBV5-6 and TRBJ1-4; TRBD1 aligns across 9 bases. Per germline, CDR1 SGHDT and CDR2 YYEEEE. The J segment lost 6 bases and the V segment lost 2 bases, leaving 8 bases of the junction unmatched. The CDR3 length is 16 residues. The CDR3 DNA is TGTGCCAGCAGCTTTAACAGGGGGCGCCCCGATGAAAAACTGTTTTTT. This encodes CASSFNRGRPDEKLFF.

The chain uses TRBV11-2 and TRBJ2-7, with 11 bases fitting TRBD1. The CDR3 spans 15 residues. Per germline, CDR1 SGHAT and CDR2 FQNNGV. The V gene end was trimmed by 4 bases and the J gene end by 2 bases; junction bases not matched to a gene: 4. The CDR3 loop reads CASSSPGQGAYEQYF. CDR3 coding DNA: TGTGCCAGCAGCTCCCCGGGACAGGGGGCCTACGAGCAGTACTTC.

This sequence joins TRBV24-1 and TRBJ2-7; D might be TRBD1 (6 bases). V lost 3 bases and J 4 bases, leaving 12 bases between the germline ends. The CDR3 is made up of 14 amino acids. Per germline, CDR1 KGHDR and CDR2 SFDVKD. As DNA, the CDR3 is TGTGCCACCAGTGATACAGGGAAAGGTTACGAGCAGTACTTC. Protein product: CATSDTGKGYEQYF.

Concerning this clone: A read error may produce the germline difference seen at one junction end. The rearrangement joins TRBV5-1 to TRBJ2-1; 10 positions agree with TRBD2. Per germline, CDR1 SGHRS and CDR2 YFSETQ. This CDR3 contains 19 residues. CDR3 amino acids: CASSLAGWSGRASDNEQFF. For the CDR3, the DNA is TGCGCCAGCAGCTTGGCAGGTTGGAGCGGGAGGGCCTCCGACAATGAGCAGTTCTTC.

This clone was detected only once. V usage is TRBV28 and J usage is TRBJ1-2, with unresolved D. Between the trimmed V and J ends, which lost 10 bases and 2 bases, there was a span of 14 bases. The CDR3 length is 13 residues. Germline V gene sequence: CDR1 MDHEN, CDR2 SYDVKM. The CDR3 sequence: CATRRDSNYGYTF. The CDR3 DNA is TGTGCCACCAGACGGGATTCCAACTATGGCTACACCTTC.

This sequence joins TRBV29-1 and TRBJ2-3; D possibly corresponds to TRBD1 (6 bases). The germline V gene encodes CDR1 SQVTM and CDR2 ANQGSEA. This CDR3 is 12 amino acids long. Trimming cost V 8 bases and J 2 bases, with 11 bases left between them. The CDR3, as DNA: TGCAGCACCGACAGGAACACAGATACGCAGTATTTT. It encodes CSTDRNTDTQYF.

The rearrangement links TRBV5-1 to TRBJ2-5; D is ambiguous. Germline V CDR1 and CDR2: SGHRS, YFSETQ. The CDR3 is made up of 12 amino acids. The V end lost 2 bases, the J end lost 0 bases, and 2 bases lay between the germline ends. The CDR3 protein is CASSFNQETQYF. DNA for the CDR3: TGCGCCAGCAGCTTCAACCAAGAGACCCAGTACTTC.

The chain employs TRBV5-4 and TRBJ2-2; tentatively, D is TRBD1 (6 bases). V gave up 1 base and J gave up 6 bases, with 10 bases separating them. Germline-derived CDR1 and CDR2 are SGHNT and YYREEE (reference sequence). The length of the CDR3 is 14 residues. CDR3: CASSLTQGPGELFF. For the CDR3, the DNA is TGTGCCAGCAGCTTGACACAGGGCCCCGGGGAGCTGTTTTTT.

The chain combines TRBV24-1 with TRBJ1-1; perhaps TRBD1 as D (5 bases). V was pared by 11 bases and J by 1 base, with 13 bases between. CDR3 length: 13 amino acids. The germline gives CDR1 KGHDR, CDR2 SFDVKD. DNA of the CDR3: TGTGCCAGCCGTCAGGGCGGGAACACTGAAGCTTTCTTT. The encoded protein is CASRQGGNTEAFF.

The CDR3 nucleotides read TGCGCCAGCAGAAGCGGTAACGGAGGAAGCAATCAGCCCCAGCATTTT. Translating it yields CASRSGNGGSNQPQHF. The V and J genes are TRBV5-1 and TRBJ1-5; D remains ambiguous. This CDR3 region has 16 residues. The germline V and J ends were trimmed by 5 bases and 1 base, with 16 bases remaining between them. The germline V gene encodes CDR1 SGHRS and CDR2 YFSETQ.

The chain uses TRBV9 and TRBJ2-1; D possibly corresponds to TRBD2 (6 bases). Germline CDR1 reads SGDLS; CDR2 reads YYNGEE. Trimming took off 0 bases at V and 6 bases at J, with 13 bases between the two ends. The length of the CDR3 is 15 residues. The CDR3 sequence is CASSVVGGKGNEQFF. Here the CDR3 DNA reads TGTGCCAGCAGCGTAGTGGGGGGTAAGGGCAATGAGCAGTTCTTC.

The V and J genes are TRBV28 and TRBJ2-1; TRBD2 might be the D (6 bases). The CDR3 has 14 residues. Trimming left V 7 bases short and J 3 bases short, with 13 bases between. Germline values: CDR1 MDHEN, CDR2 SYDVKM. Written as DNA, the CDR3 is TGTGCCAGCACCCCGGGACTCCTCTACAATGAGCAGTTCTTC. The encoded protein is CASTPGLLYNEQFF.

This clone was recorded at least ten times. The rearrangement uses TRBV11-3 and TRBJ2-5, with TRBD1 identical over 10 bases. J was trimmed by 2 bases and V by 2 bases; bases with no gene match: 5. The CDR3 sequence is 16 residues long. CDR1 is SGHNT and CDR2 is YENEEA in the germline V gene. CDR3 sequence reads: CASSLYKGQGQETQYF. For the CDR3, the DNA is TGTGCCAGCAGCTTATATAAGGGACAGGGGCAAGAGACCCAGTACTTC. Supplemented by reference TRBV11-3 and TRBJ2-5, the full variable domain reads EAGVVQSPRYKIIEKKQPVAFWCNPISGHNTLYWYLQNLGQGPELLIRYENEEAVDDSQLPKDRFSAERLKGVDSTLKIQPAELGDSAVYLCASSLYKGQGQETQYFGPGTRLLVL.

The chain combines TRBV11-2 with TRBJ1-6; a weak D match, TRBD1 (5 bases). V was cut by 5 bases and J by 7 bases, with 15 bases left in between. The CDR3 contains 15 residues. CDR1 is SGHAT, CDR2 FQNNGV, per germline. The CDR3 loop reads CASSTFHKGNSPLHF. As DNA, the CDR3 is TGTGCCAGCAGCACCTTCCATAAGGGGAATTCACCCCTCCACTTT.